This TCR beta chain was sequenced for a study of blood T cell repertoires in COVID-19. Turning to the study itself: Specimens from acute and convalescent COVID-19 originated in the United States, Italy and Spain. Nucleic acid was either cDNA or gDNA, and it came from T cells, B-cell-depleted T cells, or PBMCs.

The authors' processing: Reference gene primer amplification gave estimated nucleated cell counts. The protocol was immunoSEQ multiplex PCR, while the TCRdb copy is restricted to in-frame clones and leaves out a portion. V, J and clone size are taken as reported in that table, and D and trimming were inferred from the DNA itself. The sample carries about 120,000 clones, around three quarters recorded once. The V and J ends lost 2 bases and 5 bases respectively, with 9 bases between them. Per the germline V gene, CDR1 is MDHEN and CDR2 is SYDVKM. This CDR3 has 13 residues. The sequence was obtained from a man between 60 and 70 years old with active or convalescent COVID-19. Specimen: peripheral blood. The chain has TRBV28 and TRBJ2-5, with D perhaps matching TRBD2 (6 bases). The CDR3 loop reads CASSLGGSETQYF. CDR3 DNA: TGTGCCAGCAGTTTAGGGGGGAGTGAGACCCAGTACTTC.